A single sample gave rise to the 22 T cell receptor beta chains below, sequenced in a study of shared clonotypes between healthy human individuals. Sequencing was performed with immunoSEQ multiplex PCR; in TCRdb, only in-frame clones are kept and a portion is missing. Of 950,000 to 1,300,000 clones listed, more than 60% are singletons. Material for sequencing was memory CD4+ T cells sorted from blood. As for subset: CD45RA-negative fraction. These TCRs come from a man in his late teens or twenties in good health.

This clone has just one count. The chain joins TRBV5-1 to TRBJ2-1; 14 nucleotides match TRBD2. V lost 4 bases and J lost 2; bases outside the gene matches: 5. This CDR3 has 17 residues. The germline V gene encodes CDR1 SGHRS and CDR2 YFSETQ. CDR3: CASSAPTSGRAYNEQFF. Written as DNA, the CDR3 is TGCGCCAGCAGCGCCCCGACTAGCGGGAGGGCCTACAATGAGCAGTTCTTC.

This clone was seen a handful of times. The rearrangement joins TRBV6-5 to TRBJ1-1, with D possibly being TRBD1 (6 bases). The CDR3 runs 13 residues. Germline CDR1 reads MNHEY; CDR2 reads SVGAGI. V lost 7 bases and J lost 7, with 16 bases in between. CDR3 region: CASKNRADGEAFF. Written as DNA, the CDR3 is TGTGCCAGCAAGAACAGGGCCGACGGTGAAGCTTTCTTT.

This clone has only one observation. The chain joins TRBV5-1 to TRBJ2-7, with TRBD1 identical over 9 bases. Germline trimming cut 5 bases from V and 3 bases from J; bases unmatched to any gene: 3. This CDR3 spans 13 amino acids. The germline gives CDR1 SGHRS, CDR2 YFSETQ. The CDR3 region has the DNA TGCGCCAGCAGAGTGACAGGGGGCTACGAGCAGTACTTC. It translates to CASRVTGGYEQYF.

CDR3 loop: CAISVGPPRDNEQFF. The CDR3 DNA reads TGTGCCATCAGTGTGGGCCCTCCCCGGGACAATGAGCAGTTCTTC. V and J are TRBV10-3 and TRBJ2-1, with unresolved D. The CDR3 is 15 amino acids. Trimming cost V 4 bases and J 5 bases, with 15 bases left between them. CDR1 ENHRY and CDR2 SYGVKD come from the germline V gene.

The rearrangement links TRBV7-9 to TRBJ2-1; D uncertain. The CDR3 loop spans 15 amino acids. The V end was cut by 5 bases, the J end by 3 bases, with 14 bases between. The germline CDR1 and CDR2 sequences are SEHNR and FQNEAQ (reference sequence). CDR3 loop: CASSQNLRDYNEQFF. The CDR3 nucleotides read TGTGCCAGCAGCCAAAATCTTAGGGACTACAATGAGCAGTTCTTC.

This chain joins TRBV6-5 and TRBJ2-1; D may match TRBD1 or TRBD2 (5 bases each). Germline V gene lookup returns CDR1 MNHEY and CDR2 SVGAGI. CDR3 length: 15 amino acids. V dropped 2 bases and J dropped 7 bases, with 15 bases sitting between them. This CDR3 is CASSYRDPRTNEQFF. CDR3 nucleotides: TGTGCCAGCAGTTACCGGGACCCGAGGACGAATGAGCAGTTCTTC.

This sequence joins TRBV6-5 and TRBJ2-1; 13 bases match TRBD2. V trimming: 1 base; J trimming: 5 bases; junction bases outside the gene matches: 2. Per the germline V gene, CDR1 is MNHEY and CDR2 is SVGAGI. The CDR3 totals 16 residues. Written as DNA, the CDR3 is TGTGCCAGCAGTTACTTGGGGACTAGCGGGAACAATGAGCAGTTCTTC. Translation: CASSYLGTSGNNEQFF.

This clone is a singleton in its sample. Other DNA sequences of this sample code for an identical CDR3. The CDR3 is CASSFGQGTYEQYF. In DNA form, the CDR3 reads TGCGCCAGCAGCTTCGGTCAGGGCACCTACGAGCAGTACTTC. The chain couples TRBV5-1 to TRBJ2-7; the D gene is possibly TRBD1 (5 bases). The CDR3 contains 14 residues. V dropped 2 bases and J dropped 2 bases, with 11 bases sitting between them. The germline V gene encodes CDR1 SGHRS and CDR2 YFSETQ.

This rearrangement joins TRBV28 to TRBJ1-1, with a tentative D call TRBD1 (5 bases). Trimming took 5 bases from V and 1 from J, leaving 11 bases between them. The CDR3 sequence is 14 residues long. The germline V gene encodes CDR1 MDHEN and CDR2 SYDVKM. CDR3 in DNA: TGTGCCAGCAGTCCCCTGGGGGAGAACACTGAAGCTTTCTTT. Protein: CASSPLGENTEAFF. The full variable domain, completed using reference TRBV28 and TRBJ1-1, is DVKVTQSSRYLVKRTGEKVFLECVQDMDHENMFWYRQDPGLGLRLIYFSYDVKMKEKGDIPEGYSVSREKKERFSLILESASTNQTSMYLCASSPLGENTEAFFGQGTRLTVV.

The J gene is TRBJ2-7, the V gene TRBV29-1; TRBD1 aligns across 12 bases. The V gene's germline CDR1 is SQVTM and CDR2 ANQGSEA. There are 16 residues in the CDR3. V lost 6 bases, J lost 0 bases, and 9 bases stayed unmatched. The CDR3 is CSVTGQGATSSYEQYF. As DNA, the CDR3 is TGCAGCGTGACGGGACAGGGGGCTACGAGCTCCTACGAGCAGTACTTC.

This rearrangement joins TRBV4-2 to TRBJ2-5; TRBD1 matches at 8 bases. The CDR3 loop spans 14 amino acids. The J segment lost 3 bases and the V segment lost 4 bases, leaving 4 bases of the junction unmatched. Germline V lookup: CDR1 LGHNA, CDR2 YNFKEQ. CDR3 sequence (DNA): TGTGCCAGCAGCCGGGACAGGAGGGAAGAGACCCAGTACTTC. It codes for CASSRDRREETQYF.

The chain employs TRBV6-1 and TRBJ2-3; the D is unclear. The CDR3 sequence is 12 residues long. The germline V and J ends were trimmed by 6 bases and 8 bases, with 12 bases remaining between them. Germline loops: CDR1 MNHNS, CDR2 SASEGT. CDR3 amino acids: CASRPTPGTQYF. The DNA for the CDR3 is TGTGCCAGCAGACCTACTCCCGGTACGCAGTATTTT.

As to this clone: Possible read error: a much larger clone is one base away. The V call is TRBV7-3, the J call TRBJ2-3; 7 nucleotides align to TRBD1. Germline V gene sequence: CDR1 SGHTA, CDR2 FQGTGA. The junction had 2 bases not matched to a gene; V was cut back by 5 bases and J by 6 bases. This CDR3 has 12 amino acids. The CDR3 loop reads CASSPQGDTQYF. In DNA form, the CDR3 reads TGTGCCAGCAGCCCACAGGGGGATACGCAGTATTTT.

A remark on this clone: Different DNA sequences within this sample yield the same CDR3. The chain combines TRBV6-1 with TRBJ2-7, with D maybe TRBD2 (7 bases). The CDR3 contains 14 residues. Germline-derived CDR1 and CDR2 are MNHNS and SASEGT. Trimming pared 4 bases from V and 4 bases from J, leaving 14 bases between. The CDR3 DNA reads TGTGCCAGCAGTGGGACTAGGGGGGGGTACGAGCAGTACTTC. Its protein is CASSGTRGGYEQYF.

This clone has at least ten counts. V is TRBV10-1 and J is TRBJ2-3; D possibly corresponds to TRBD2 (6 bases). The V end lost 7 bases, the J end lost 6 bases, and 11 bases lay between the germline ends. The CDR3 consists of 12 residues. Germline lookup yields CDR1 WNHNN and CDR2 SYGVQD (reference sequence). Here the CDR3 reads CASNEGGDTQYF. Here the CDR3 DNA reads TGCGCCAGCAATGAAGGAGGGGATACGCAGTATTTT.

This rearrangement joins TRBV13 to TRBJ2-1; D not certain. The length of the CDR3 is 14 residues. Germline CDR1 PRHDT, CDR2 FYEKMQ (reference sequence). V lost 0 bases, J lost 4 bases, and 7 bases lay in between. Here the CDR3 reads CASSLGVAYNEQFF. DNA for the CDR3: TGTGCCAGCAGCTTAGGAGTCGCGTACAATGAGCAGTTCTTC.

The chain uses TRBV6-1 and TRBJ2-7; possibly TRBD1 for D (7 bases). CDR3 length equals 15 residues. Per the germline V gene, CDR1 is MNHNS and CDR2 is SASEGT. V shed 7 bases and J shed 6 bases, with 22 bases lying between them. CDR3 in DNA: TGTGCCAGCATCAGTTTCAGGGGGACTCGCCTCGAGCAGTACTTC. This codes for CASISFRGTRLEQYF.

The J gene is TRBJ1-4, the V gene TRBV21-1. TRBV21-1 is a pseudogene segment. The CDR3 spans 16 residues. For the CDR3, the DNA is TGTGCCAGCAGCAGAAAGGGCCCAGGGAGAAATGAAAAACTGTTTTTT. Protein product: CASSRKGPGRNEKLFF.

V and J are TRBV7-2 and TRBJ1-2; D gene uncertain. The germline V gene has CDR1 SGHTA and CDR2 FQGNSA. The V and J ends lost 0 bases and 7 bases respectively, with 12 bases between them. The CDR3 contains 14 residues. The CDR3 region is CASSLAGPALGYTF. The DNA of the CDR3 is TGTGCCAGCAGCTTAGCCGGGCCCGCCCTTGGCTACACCTTC. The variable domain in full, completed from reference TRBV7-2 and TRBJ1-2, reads GAGVSQSPSNKVTEKGKDVELRCDPISGHTALYWYRQSLGQGLEFLIYFQGNSAPDKSGLPSDRFSAERTGGSVSTLTIQRTQQEDSAVYLCASSLAGPALGYTFGSGTRLTVV.

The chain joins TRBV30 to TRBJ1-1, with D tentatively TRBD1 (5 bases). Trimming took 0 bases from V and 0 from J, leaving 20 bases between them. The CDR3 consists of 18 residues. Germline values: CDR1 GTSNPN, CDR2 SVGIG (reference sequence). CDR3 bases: TGTGCCTGGAGTGTAGGGCTAGACAGCCACTTCATGAACACTGAAGCTTTCTTT. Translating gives CAWSVGLDSHFMNTEAFF.

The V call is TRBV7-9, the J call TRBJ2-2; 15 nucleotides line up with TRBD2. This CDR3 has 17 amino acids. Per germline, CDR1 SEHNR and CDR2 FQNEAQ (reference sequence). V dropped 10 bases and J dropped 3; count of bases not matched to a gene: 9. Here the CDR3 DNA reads TGTGCCATCCCAGGACTAGCGGGAGGGTTTGACACCGGGGAGCTGTTTTTT. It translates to CAIPGLAGGFDTGELFF.

The CDR3 loop reads CAISEFNNEQFF. The CDR3 nucleotides are TGTGCCATCAGTGAGTTTAACAATGAGCAGTTCTTC. The chain recombines TRBV10-3 with TRBJ2-1; D is undetermined. The CDR3 runs 12 residues. V shed 1 base and J shed 5 bases, with 3 bases lying between them. Per the germline V gene, CDR1 is ENHRY and CDR2 is SYGVKD.